The T cell receptor (beta chain) under discussion was sequenced for a study of CD8 T cells in Susac syndrome. Random-hexamer reverse transcription was applied to about 0.45 to 1 ug RNA. The CDR3 of TCR beta was amplified by immunoSEQ multiplex PCR across 54 Vbeta and 13 Jbeta. MiXCR was run by TCRdb on the immunoSEQ multiplex PCR reads, yielding one entry per CDR3 protein. This sample has hundreds of thousands of distinct CDR3 sequences, with about 88% found just once. The germline gives CDR1 MDHEN, CDR2 SYDVKM. CDR3 length: 14 residues. Deletions cut 5 bases from V and 3 bases from J, with 14 bases between.

Specimen: CD8+ T cells from PBMCs. The receptor was isolated from a human donor with multiple sclerosis. The rearrangement uses TRBV28 and TRBJ2-7; D perhaps matches TRBD1 (6 bases). Here the CDR3 DNA reads TGTGCCAGCAGTGACCCCGGGACACTCTACGAGCAGTACTTC. This codes for CASSDPGTLYEQYF.